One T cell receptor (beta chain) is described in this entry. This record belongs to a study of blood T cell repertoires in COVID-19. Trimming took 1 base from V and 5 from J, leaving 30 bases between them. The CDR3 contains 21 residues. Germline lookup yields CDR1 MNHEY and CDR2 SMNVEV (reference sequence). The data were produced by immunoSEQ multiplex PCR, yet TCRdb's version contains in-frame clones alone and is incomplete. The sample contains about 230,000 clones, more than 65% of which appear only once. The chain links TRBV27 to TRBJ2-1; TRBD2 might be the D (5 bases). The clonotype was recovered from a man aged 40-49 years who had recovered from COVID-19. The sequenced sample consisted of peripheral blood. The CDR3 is CASSLYGSDSDILLTNNEQFF. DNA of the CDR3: TGTGCCAGCAGTTTATATGGATCGGACTCTGACATCTTATTGACTAACAATGAGCAGTTCTTC.